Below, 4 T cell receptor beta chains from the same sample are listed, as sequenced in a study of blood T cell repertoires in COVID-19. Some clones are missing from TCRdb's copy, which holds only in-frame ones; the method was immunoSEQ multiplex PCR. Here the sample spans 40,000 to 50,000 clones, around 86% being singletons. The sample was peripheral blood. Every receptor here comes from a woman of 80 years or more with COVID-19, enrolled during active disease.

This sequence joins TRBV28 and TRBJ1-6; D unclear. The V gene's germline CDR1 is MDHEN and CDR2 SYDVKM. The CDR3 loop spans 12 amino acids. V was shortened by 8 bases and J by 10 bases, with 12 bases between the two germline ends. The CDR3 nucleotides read TGTGCCAGCGAGAAACAGCAGTCACCCCTCCACTTT. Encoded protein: CASEKQQSPLHF.

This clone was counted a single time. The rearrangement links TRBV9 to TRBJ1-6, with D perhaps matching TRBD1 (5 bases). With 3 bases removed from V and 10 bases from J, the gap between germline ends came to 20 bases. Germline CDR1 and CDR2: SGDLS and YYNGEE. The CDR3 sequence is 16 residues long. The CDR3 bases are TGTGCCAGCAGCGGTGGGGAGGGGAGAATACGATCACCCCTCCACTTT. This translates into CASSGGEGRIRSPLHF. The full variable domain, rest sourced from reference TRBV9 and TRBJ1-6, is DSGVTQTPKHLITATGQRVTLRCSPRSGDLSVYWYQQSLDQGLQFLIQYYNGEERAKGNILERFSAQQFPDLHSELNLSSLELGDSALYFCASSGGEGRIRSPLHFGNGTRLTVT.

This CDR3 is CASSLAGPWNEKLFF. The CDR3 bases are TGCGCCAGCAGCTTAGCGGGCCCCTGGAATGAAAAACTGTTTTTT. The gene calls are TRBV5-1 and TRBJ1-4; D remains unclear. CDR1 and CDR2 (germline): SGHRS, YFSETQ. The CDR3 extends over 15 amino acids. Trimming stripped 2 bases from V and 5 bases from J, with 13 bases between.

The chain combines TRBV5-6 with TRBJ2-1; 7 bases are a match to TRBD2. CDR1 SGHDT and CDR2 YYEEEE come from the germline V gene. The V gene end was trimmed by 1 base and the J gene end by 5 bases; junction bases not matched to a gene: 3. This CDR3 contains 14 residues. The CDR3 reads CASSLPGRDNEQFF. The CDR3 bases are TGTGCCAGCAGCTTGCCAGGGAGGGACAATGAGCAGTTCTTC.